Sequencing of this T cell receptor beta chain was carried out in a study of PD-L1 blockade in urothelial cancer. Study as a whole: It was around 2014 that patients started atezolizumab at 1,200 mg intravenously every 3 weeks. At 3 weeks (second dose) and 6 weeks after starting treatment, blood was analyzed.

TCRdb's table, derived via immunoSEQ multiplex PCR, lists solely in-frame clones and lacks some. The sample has tens of thousands of clones; more than 75% are singletons. Time point given: pretreatment peripheral blood. Comments on this clone: Its antigen is still unknown.

Study outcomes and limitations: Survival was better when pretreatment blood TCR clonality fell below the median.

The TCR comes from a man in his sixties with urothelial cancer. Sequencing used PBMCs, obtained around atezolizumab (anti-PD-L1) treatment.

CDR3 in amino acids: CASSPTAFQPQHF. CDR3 sequence (DNA): TGCGCCAGCAGTCCGACAGCATTTCAGCCCCAGCATTTT. The V gene is TRBV4-1, the J gene TRBJ1-5; D perhaps matches TRBD1 (5 bases). Germline V gene sequence: CDR1 MGHRA, CDR2 YSYEKL. This CDR3 is 13 amino acids long. V was cut by 6 bases and J by 6 bases, with 12 bases left in between.